The next 32 T cell receptor beta chains were all read from a single sample in a study of CD8+CD57+ T cells in acquired aplastic anemia. Using genomic DNA as the template, TCR beta VDJ and CDR3 profiling was carried out. TCRdb re-called the reads with MiXCR, one entry per CDR3 protein. The sample lists about 110,000 distinct CDR3 sequences; approximately 49% were seen once. Sequenced sample: sorted CD4+, CD8+, or CD8+CD57+ T cells (not recorded which) from PBMCs. The receptors stem from a human donor in good health, serving as a control.

This clonotype was recorded at least ten times. This chain connects TRBV4-1 to TRBJ1-1; 11 bases are shared with TRBD1. Germline V lookup: CDR1 MGHRA, CDR2 YSYEKL. With V trimmed by 1 base and J by 1 base, 8 bases remained unmatched. The CDR3 is 18 amino acids. CDR3 protein: CASSQGRGTGGPNTEAFF. CDR3 coding DNA: TGCGCCAGCAGCCAAGGGAGAGGGACAGGGGGGCCGAACACTGAAGCTTTCTTT.

The CDR3 protein is CASINRVYGYTF. DNA for the CDR3: TGTGCCAGCATCAACAGGGTCTATGGCTACACCTTC. The chain joins TRBV2 to TRBJ1-2, with D possibly being TRBD1 (6 bases). Germline values: CDR1 SNHLY, CDR2 FYNNEI. V lost 7 bases and J lost 4, with 10 bases in between. CDR3 length equals 12 residues.

This sequence joins TRBV15 and TRBJ1-3; 9 bases match TRBD1. Germline values: CDR1 LNHNV, CDR2 YYDKDF (reference sequence). The length of the CDR3 is 16 residues. Trimming removed 3 bases from V and 2 bases from J; junction bases left unmatched: 5. Here the CDR3 reads CATSSPGQGTGNTIYF. In DNA form, the CDR3 reads TGTGCCACCAGCAGTCCGGGACAGGGTACTGGAAACACCATATATTTT.

In the case of this clonotype: Just one base apart from a much larger clone, this may be a read error. The chain recombines TRBV11-2 with TRBJ2-7; 11 nucleotides align to TRBD2. Germline values: CDR1 SGHAT, CDR2 FQNNGV. This CDR3 comprises 16 residues. CDR3 protein: CASSILAGDNSYGQYF. The CDR3, as DNA: TGTGCCAGCAGCATACTAGCGGGGGATAACTCCTACGGGCAGTACTTC.

This clonotype was observed a few times. The V and J genes are TRBV7-3 and TRBJ2-1; 10 bases agree with TRBD2. Per germline, CDR1 SGHTA and CDR2 FQGTGA. V shed 5 bases, J shed 9 bases, and the junction held 13 bases outside the gene matches. CDR3 length: 16 amino acids. The CDR3 DNA reads TGTGCCAGCAGCCAGGGGCCAGCGGGGGGGACGAGTGAGCAGTTCTTC. As protein: CASSQGPAGGTSEQFF.

The V and J genes are TRBV7-3 and TRBJ2-1; 12 bases map to TRBD2. This CDR3 contains 15 residues. Germline lookup yields CDR1 SGHTA and CDR2 FQGTGA. The V and J ends lost 5 bases and 8 bases, in that order; junction bases with no gene match: 7. In nucleotides, the CDR3 is TGTGCCAGCAGCCCCTCTAGCGGGGGGGCCGATGAGCAGTTCTTC. This gives the protein CASSPSSGGADEQFF.

This chain connects TRBV25-1 to TRBJ2-7, with D possibly being TRBD1 or TRBD2 (7 bases each). This CDR3 is built from 16 residues. Trimming pared 4 bases from V and 5 bases from J, leaving 21 bases between. CDR1 is MGHDK, CDR2 SYGVNS, per germline. DNA for the CDR3: TGTGCCAGCAGTGGGGGGGGCAGGGGGACAGCTAACGAGCAGTACTTC. This gives the protein CASSGGGRGTANEQYF.

V and J are TRBV20-1 and TRBJ1-1; D gene ambiguous. Germline CDR1 reads DFQATT; CDR2 reads SNEGSKA (reference sequence). V dropped 3 bases and J dropped 0 bases, with 14 bases sitting between them. There are 15 residues in the CDR3. Here the CDR3 DNA reads TGCAGTGCTAGCGGCCTGGAAGACATGAACACTGAAGCTTTCTTT. Protein product: CSASGLEDMNTEAFF.

About this clonotype: A junction end diverges from the germline sequence, so it may reflect a read error. The V gene is TRBV15, the J gene TRBJ1-4, with 7 nucleotides matching TRBD1. The CDR3 spans 17 residues. The germline CDR1 and CDR2 sequences are LNHNV and YYDKDF (reference sequence). CDR3 bases: TGTGCCGCCAGCAGAGATCGATTAGGAGGGGGCAGTGAAAAACTGTTTTTC. It yields the protein CAASRDRLGGGSEKLFF.

Regarding this clonotype: This could be a read error, since a much larger clone is one nucleotide away. This chain joins TRBV3-1 and TRBJ1-4; D is possibly TRBD1 (6 bases). In germline, CDR1 is LGHDT, CDR2 YNNKEL (reference sequence). The CDR3 totals 15 residues. V was pared by 4 bases and J by 7 bases, with 16 bases between. CDR3 bases: TGTGCCAGCAGCCTTCGGACAGCCAGTTCTGAAAAACTGTTTTTT. This gives the protein CASSLRTASSEKLFF. The variable domain in full, with the rest retrieved from reference TRBV3-1 and TRBJ1-4, is DTAVSQTPKYLVTQMGNDKSIKCEQNLGHDTMYWYKQDSKKFLKIMFSYNNKELIINETVPNRFSPKSPDKAHLNLHINSLELGDSAVYFCASSLRTASSEKLFFGSGTQLSVL.

This clonotype was recorded only once. This is likely a read error, given that the CDR3 carries no conserved phenylalanine or tryptophan at its end. This chain joins TRBV12-3 or TRBV12-4 and TRBJ1-5; 11 bases match TRBD1. The J segment lost 5 bases and the V segment lost 1 base, leaving 7 bases of the junction unmatched. The CDR3 extends over 17 amino acids. The CDR3 DNA reads TGTGCCAGCAGTTTAGAGAGGACAGGGGGCGGGGATCAGCCCCAGCATTCT. It is translated as CASSLERTGGGDQPQHS.

With respect to this clonotype: A much larger clonotype is one base distant, so this may be a read error. The V gene is TRBV6-2 or TRBV6-3, the J gene TRBJ2-7; TRBD2 aligns across 8 bases. Germline lookup yields CDR1 MNHEY and CDR2 SVGEGT. Unmatched junction bases numbered 12, after V lost 7 bases and J lost 7 bases. The CDR3 runs to 14 residues. Here the CDR3 reads CASKGRGAQNEQYF. For the CDR3, the DNA is TGTGCCAGCAAGGGGCGGGGGGCACAGAATGAGCAGTACTTC.

This clonotype has at least ten counts. The V call is TRBV20-1, the J call TRBJ2-5, with D unclear. This CDR3 has 14 amino acids. The V end was cut by 1 base, the J end by 1 base, with 10 bases between. The germline V gene encodes CDR1 DFQATT and CDR2 SNEGSKA (reference sequence). This chain's CDR3 is CSARGVTFQETQYF. The CDR3 DNA is TGCAGTGCTAGAGGGGTGACTTTCCAAGAGACCCAGTACTTC.

This clonotype was found many times. The chain carries TRBV4-3 and TRBJ1-2, with D unresolved. Trimming stripped 1 base from V and 2 bases from J, with 11 bases between. CDR1 and CDR2 from the germline V gene are LGHNA and YSLEER. This CDR3 is 15 amino acids long. CDR3 sequence (DNA): TGCGCCAGCAGCCAAGCGACCGGAGGAAACTATGGCTACACCTTC. Translating gives CASSQATGGNYGYTF.

In its sample, this clonotype was seen once. V usage is TRBV19 and J usage is TRBJ1-1, with D tentatively TRBD1 (6 bases). Between the trimmed V and J ends, which lost 7 bases and 0 bases, there was a span of 9 bases. The CDR3 runs to 13 residues. Looked up from germline, CDR1 is LNHDA and CDR2 is SQIVND (reference sequence). CDR3 sequence reads: CASTTGLNTEAFF. The DNA for the CDR3 is TGTGCCAGTACAACAGGGTTGAACACTGAAGCTTTCTTT.

Regarding this clonotype: A junction end diverges from the germline sequence, so it may reflect a read error. The rearrangement joins TRBV15 to TRBJ1-3; 11 positions match TRBD1. There are 15 residues in the CDR3. Germline V gives CDR1 LNHNV, CDR2 YYDKDF (reference sequence). This CDR3 is CATNIDGTGGTTMYF. The DNA of the CDR3 is TGTGCCACCAACATCGACGGGACAGGGGGAACCACCATGTATTTT.

Points on this clonotype: This clone may be a read error of a much larger clone one base away. The rearrangement uses TRBV6-1 and TRBJ1-1, with unresolved D. Germline V gene lookup returns CDR1 MNHNS and CDR2 SASEGT. This CDR3 has 12 amino acids. The CDR3 here is CANSELLQWAFF. The CDR3 region has the DNA TGTGCCAACAGTGAACTGCTTCAGTGGGCTTTCTTT.

This clonotype was picked up many times. A junction end diverges from the germline sequence, so it may reflect a read error. J is TRBJ2-7 and V is TRBV25-1, with TRBD1 matching 9 bases. This CDR3 has 14 amino acids. The germline V gene has CDR1 MGHDK and CDR2 SYGVNS. The CDR3 protein is CASSPGQGGYEQYF. As DNA, the CDR3 is TGCGCCAGCAGCCCGGGACAGGGAGGGTACGAGCAGTACTTC.

Many counts were recorded for this clonotype. This sequence joins TRBV29-1 and TRBJ1-2, with D uncertain. CDR3 length: 16 residues. Deletions cut 5 bases from V and 4 bases from J, with 23 bases between. CDR1 is SQVTM, CDR2 ANQGSEA, per germline. Here the CDR3 reads CSVLVPKGLRFYGYTF. CDR3 bases: TGCAGCGTTCTTGTGCCTAAGGGCCTTCGCTTCTATGGCTACACCTTC.

The J gene is TRBJ2-7, the V gene TRBV10-1; weak D call: TRBD2 (7 bases). V lost 0 bases, J lost 4 bases, and 16 bases lay in between. Germline V gives CDR1 WNHNN, CDR2 SYGVQD (reference sequence). The CDR3 contains 16 residues. Written as DNA, the CDR3 is TGCGCCAGCAGTGAGTCCGGGGAGGGTAGGGGGTACGAGCAGTACTTC. Residues: CASSESGEGRGYEQYF.

The CDR3 DNA follows: TGTGCCAGCAGCTTTACTAGCGTCGAAGCTTTCTTT. This gives the protein CASSFTSVEAFF. This chain uses TRBV7-2 with TRBJ1-1; no definite D call. The CDR3 is 12 residues long. In germline, CDR1 is SGHTA, CDR2 FQGNSA. Trimming took off 3 bases at V and 8 bases at J, with 10 bases between the two ends. Drawing the rest from reference TRBV7-2 and TRBJ1-1, the complete variable domain is GAGVSQSPSNKVTEKGKDVELRCDPISGHTALYWYRQSLGQGLEFLIYFQGNSAPDKSGLPSDRFSAERTGGSVSTLTIQRTQQEDSAVYLCASSFTSVEAFFGQGTRLTVV.

This clonotype was seen more than once but under ten times. The V and J genes are TRBV7-4 and TRBJ2-3, with 9 bases that match TRBD2. The J segment lost 3 bases and the V segment lost 5 bases, leaving 6 bases of the junction unmatched. The CDR3 is made up of 15 amino acids. Germline values: CDR1 SGHVT, CDR2 SQSDAQ. The CDR3 protein is CASSPSGTRTDTQYF. The CDR3 bases are TGTGCCAGCAGCCCTAGCGGGACAAGGACAGATACGCAGTATTTT.

The V call is TRBV29-1, the J call TRBJ2-7; possibly TRBD2 for D (5 bases). The CDR3 covers 11 residues. CDR1 and CDR2 from the germline V gene are SQVTM and ANQGSEA. V shed 5 bases and J shed 4 bases, with 9 bases lying between them. This chain's CDR3 is CSVSGEYEQYF. The CDR3 DNA is TGCAGCGTTTCCGGGGAGTACGAGCAGTACTTC.

V gene TRBV7-2 combines with J gene TRBJ2-3, with 7 bases identical to TRBD2. Germline CDR1 SGHTA, CDR2 FQGNSA. Trimming at V came to 1 base and at J to 4 bases, leaving 2 bases not matched to a gene. This CDR3 has 14 residues. Here the CDR3 DNA reads TGTGCCAGCAGCTTAGGACTAGCCTCAGATACGCAGTATTTT. It codes for CASSLGLASDTQYF.

This clonotype was recorded at least ten times. The chain carries TRBV12-3 or TRBV12-4 and TRBJ1-6, with unresolved D. Trimming pared 5 bases from V and 4 bases from J, leaving 9 bases between. CDR3 length: 14 amino acids. The DNA of the CDR3 is TGTGCCAGCAGTCCGCCGGGGTATAATTCACCCCTCCACTTT. Its protein is CASSPPGYNSPLHF.

This clonotype was detected a few times. The rearrangement links TRBV20-1 to TRBJ2-7; tentatively, D is TRBD1 or TRBD2 (5 bases each). V lost 1 base to trimming and J lost 6 bases, with 13 bases between them. Germline V gives CDR1 DFQATT, CDR2 SNEGSKA (reference sequence). The CDR3 runs to 13 residues. For the CDR3, the DNA is TGCAGTGCTAGAGCGCGCAACGGGGCCGAGCAGTACTTC. This translates into CSARARNGAEQYF.

This clonotype came up many times. The chain uses TRBV9 and TRBJ2-5; possibly TRBD2 for D (5 bases). The V end lost 1 base, the J end lost 5 bases, and 21 bases lay between the germline ends. CDR3 length: 17 amino acids. Germline V lookup: CDR1 SGDLS, CDR2 YYNGEE. CDR3 nucleotides: TGTGCCAGCAGCGTAATCCGATTAGGAGCATCGGGGGAGACCCAGTACTTC. Protein product: CASSVIRLGASGETQYF.

Comment on this clonotype: One end of the junction is discordant with germline, which a read error may explain. The rearrangement uses TRBV25-1 and TRBJ2-2; the D is unclear. The CDR3 sequence is 15 residues long. Per germline, CDR1 MGHDK and CDR2 SYGVNS. CDR3 amino acids: CASGDPQANTEELLF. The CDR3 bases are TGTGCCAGCGGTGACCCGCAAGCGAACACCGAGGAGCTGCTTTTT. The entire variable domain, with the rest obtained from reference TRBV25-1 and TRBJ2-2, is as follows: EADIYQTPRYLVIGTGKKITLECSQTMGHDKMYWYQQDPGMELHLIHYSYGVNSTEKGDLSSESTVSRIRTEHFPLTLESARPSHTSQYLCASGDPQANTEELLFGEGSRLTVL.

The gene calls are TRBV20-1 and TRBJ2-5; tentatively, D is TRBD1 (7 bases). V was pared by 0 bases and J by 3 bases, with 11 bases between. Germline V gene data show CDR1 as DFQATT and CDR2 as SNEGSKA (reference sequence). There are 14 residues in the CDR3. CDR3 amino acids: CSAREGRGEETQYF. In DNA, the CDR3 is TGCAGTGCTAGAGAGGGCAGGGGGGAAGAGACCCAGTACTTC.

The chain is built from TRBV20-1 and TRBJ1-4, with D perhaps TRBD1 (6 bases). Germline assignment: CDR1 DFQATT and CDR2 SNEGSKA (reference sequence). The V end lost 3 bases, the J end lost 5 bases, and 10 bases lay between the germline ends. This CDR3 contains 13 residues. The CDR3, as DNA: TGCAGTGCTAGTCGGCAGGGGAATGAAAAACTGTTTTTT. Translation: CSASRQGNEKLFF.

The V call is TRBV20-1, the J call TRBJ1-1; D perhaps matches TRBD1 (6 bases). V lost 1 base and J 6 bases, leaving 18 bases between the germline ends. The germline V gene has CDR1 DFQATT and CDR2 SNEGSKA (reference sequence). CDR3 length equals 15 residues. CDR3 region: CSARGFEQGRAEAFF. CDR3 DNA: TGCAGTGCTAGAGGTTTCGAGCAGGGGCGAGCTGAAGCTTTCTTT.

The chain carries TRBV25-1 and TRBJ1-3; TRBD1 matches 7 bases. J was trimmed by 0 bases and V by 5 bases; bases with no gene match: 7. The V gene's germline CDR1 is MGHDK and CDR2 SYGVNS. This CDR3 has 16 amino acids. CDR3: CASSSDRDSSGNTIYF. In DNA, the CDR3 is TGTGCCAGCAGTTCCGACAGGGACTCCTCTGGAAACACCATATATTTT.